This T cell receptor beta chain is from a study of blood T cells in healthy people across ages. After removal of 4 bases from V and 2 bases from J, the junction contained 3 bases not matched to a gene. This CDR3 has 15 amino acids. A sample-barcoded 5' primer and a J-beta primer mix were used in a second PCR of roughly 6 to 11 cycles. One entry per CDR3 protein results from TCRdb running MiXCR on the 5' RACE reads. The sample has around 850,000 distinct CDR3 sequences, 36% seen once; the top ten hold around 13%. This clonotype was detected many times. This receptor was obtained from a man between 18 and 35 years old in good health. The gene calls are TRBV12-3 or TRBV12-4 and TRBJ2-4; 9 bases map to TRBD1. Sequenced sample: blood. The CDR3 sequence is CASSSGQGSKNIQYF. CDR3 sequence (DNA): TGTGCCAGCAGTTCCGGACAGGGGTCCAAAAACATTCAGTACTTC.